One sample yielded the 24 T cell receptor beta chains listed below, sequenced in a study of blood T cells in healthy people across ages. A sample-barcoded 5' primer and a J-beta primer mix were used in a second PCR of roughly 7 to 11 cycles. One entry per CDR3 protein, called by TCRdb with MiXCR from the 5' RACE reads. Among 1.5 million to 2 million distinct CDR3 sequences listed, 28% were seen once. The specimen was blood. Source of these receptors: a woman aged 25 to 39 in good health.

This clonotype was seen only a few times. The chain has TRBV7-2 and TRBJ2-1; D gene unclear. Per germline, CDR1 SGHTA and CDR2 FQGNSA. V was trimmed by 5 bases and J by 7 bases, leaving 18 bases between them. This CDR3 spans 15 amino acids. CDR3 in DNA: TGTGCCAGCAGCCTAGTAGCTCACCTAAGGAATGAGCAGTTCTTC. Amino acids: CASSLVAHLRNEQFF.

This clonotype showed up just a few times. V gene TRBV18 combines with J gene TRBJ2-1; a possible D gene is TRBD2 (5 bases). The CDR3 loop spans 16 amino acids. Germline-derived CDR1 and CDR2 are KGHSH and LQKENI. With 1 base removed from V and 0 bases from J, the gap between germline ends came to 10 bases. The CDR3 loop reads CASSPLASSSYNEQFF. The DNA for the CDR3 is TGTGCCAGCTCACCACTAGCGTCGAGCTCCTACAATGAGCAGTTCTTC.

This clonotype was seen a few times. The chain links TRBV12-3 or TRBV12-4 to TRBJ2-2; D gene uncertain. The CDR3 sequence is 11 residues long. V gave up 7 bases and J gave up 7 bases, with 7 bases separating them. CDR3 loop: CASTISGELFF. The CDR3 DNA reads TGTGCCAGCACCATTAGCGGGGAGCTGTTTTTT.

This clonotype has only a few counts. The V call is TRBV27, the J call TRBJ1-3, with D possibly TRBD1 on 6 matching bases. Germline CDR1 reads MNHEY; CDR2 reads SMNVEV (reference sequence). The ends were cut back, 2 bases at V and 4 bases at J, with 12 bases in the middle. The CDR3 length is 15 residues. CDR3 sequence reads: CASSLTGQRGNTIYF. Written as DNA, the CDR3 is TGTGCCAGCAGTTTAACAGGACAGCGGGGAAACACCATATATTTT.

This chain joins TRBV5-1 and TRBJ2-5, with a tentative D call TRBD1 (6 bases). V was shortened by 0 bases and J by 0 bases, with 9 bases between the two germline ends. The CDR3 loop spans 15 amino acids. Germline V gives CDR1 SGHRS, CDR2 YFSETQ. This chain's CDR3 is CASSLEGQHQETQYF. CDR3 sequence (DNA): TGCGCCAGCAGCTTGGAGGGACAACACCAAGAGACCCAGTACTTC.

This clonotype appeared a single time. The chain has TRBV5-1 and TRBJ1-6; 7 positions agree with TRBD1. V lost 3 bases and J lost 7; bases outside the gene matches: 4. Germline V CDR1 and CDR2: SGHRS, YFSETQ. The CDR3 covers 14 residues. This CDR3 reads CASSSGGGNSPLHF. The CDR3 region has the DNA TGCGCCAGCAGCTCAGGGGGAGGCAATTCACCCCTCCACTTT.

The rearrangement uses TRBV7-2 and TRBJ2-1; no firm D call. The length of the CDR3 is 14 residues. Trimming pared 7 bases from V and 3 bases from J, leaving 13 bases between. The germline gives CDR1 SGHTA, CDR2 FQGNSA. DNA for the CDR3: TGTGCCAGCAAAGGGCCTGATAACTACAATGAGCAGTTCTTC. Translated, it gives CASKGPDNYNEQFF.

A few counts support this clonotype. CDR3 nucleotides: TGTGCCAGCAGCCAGATCTCGGCGAGGGAGACCCAGTACTTC. This gives the protein CASSQISARETQYF. The chain is built from TRBV12-3 or TRBV12-4 and TRBJ2-5; unclear D gene. The CDR3 loop spans 14 amino acids. V shed 6 bases and J shed 5 bases, with 16 bases lying between them.

The chain has TRBV28 and TRBJ2-2, with a weak D call TRBD2 (6 bases). Germline V CDR1 and CDR2: MDHEN, SYDVKM. The CDR3 has 13 amino acids. V was cut by 7 bases and J by 5 bases, with 11 bases left in between. The DNA of the CDR3 is TGTGCCAGCAAAGTGGGGGGAACCGGGGAGCTGTTTTTT. Amino acids: CASKVGGTGELFF. Supplemented by reference TRBV28 and TRBJ2-2, the full variable domain reads DVKVTQSSRYLVKRTGEKVFLECVQDMDHENMFWYRQDPGLGLRLIYFSYDVKMKEKGDIPEGYSVSREKKERFSLILESASTNQTSMYLCASKVGGTGELFFGEGSRLTVL.

The chain joins TRBV29-1 to TRBJ1-1; no clear D. The length of the CDR3 is 13 residues. Per germline, CDR1 SQVTM and CDR2 ANQGSEA. This chain's CDR3 is CGARQEGSTEAFF. The DNA of the CDR3 is TGCGGAGCCCGTCAAGAGGGTAGCACTGAAGCTTTCTTT.

Concerning this clonotype: At one end the junction does not follow the germline gene, possibly because of a read error. This chain joins TRBV10-3 and TRBJ2-2; D gene uncertain. The length of the CDR3 is 13 residues. Germline V gives CDR1 ENHRY, CDR2 SYGVKD. CDR3 sequence reads: CAIGELNTGELFF. The CDR3 nucleotides read TGTGCCATCGGTGAGCTCAACACCGGGGAGCTGTTTTTT.

The gene calls are TRBV4-3 and TRBJ1-2; TRBD1 matches at 8 bases. The junction had 19 bases not matched to a gene; V was cut back by 4 bases and J by 3 bases. The CDR3 runs to 19 residues. The V gene's germline CDR1 is LGHNA and CDR2 YSLEER. The CDR3 coding sequence is TGCGCCAGCAGCCCGGGCACCACTTGGCCGGGACAGGTGGACTATGGCTACACCTTC. Protein product: CASSPGTTWPGQVDYGYTF.

This clonotype was picked up many times. The J gene is TRBJ1-1, the V gene TRBV12-3 or TRBV12-4, with TRBD1 as a possible D gene (5 bases). Between the trimmed V and J ends, which lost 6 bases and 4 bases, there was a span of 12 bases. The CDR3 contains 13 residues. The CDR3 nucleotides read TGTGCCAGCAGCCCCCGGGGGGTCACTGAAGCTTTCTTT. Encoded protein: CASSPRGVTEAFF.

The chain is built from TRBV6-1 and TRBJ1-2, with D unclear. V gave up 1 base and J gave up 8 bases, with 11 bases separating them. In germline, CDR1 is MNHNS, CDR2 SASEGT. This CDR3 has 13 amino acids. In DNA form, the CDR3 reads TGTGCCAGCAGTGAAGAGGTAGCAGGCGGCTACACCTTC. This gives the protein CASSEEVAGGYTF.

The chain combines TRBV20-1 with TRBJ2-7, with a possible D match to TRBD2 (5 bases). The CDR3 extends over 14 amino acids. Germline values: CDR1 DFQATT, CDR2 SNEGSKA (reference sequence). Deletions cut 1 base from V and 7 bases from J, with 17 bases between. In DNA, the CDR3 is TGCAGTGCTAGAGGGACTGCCGACTACAATGAGCAGTACTTC. Its protein is CSARGTADYNEQYF.

V gene TRBV9 combines with J gene TRBJ2-3, with D possibly being TRBD2 (6 bases). Looked up from germline, CDR1 is SGDLS and CDR2 is YYNGEE. This CDR3 contains 13 residues. V was cut by 3 bases and J by 8 bases, with 13 bases left in between. The CDR3 DNA sequence: TGTGCCAGCAGCGCTACTAGCTCCGGTACGCAGTATTTT. Its translation: CASSATSSGTQYF.

The chain couples TRBV6-5 to TRBJ2-4; 12 bases are shared with TRBD2. The CDR3 totals 19 residues. V shed 0 bases, J shed 0 bases, and the junction held 6 bases outside the gene matches. Germline-derived CDR1 and CDR2 are MNHEY and SVGAGI. For the CDR3, the DNA is TGTGCCAGCAGTTACTCCACACTAGCGGGGGGTCTAGCCAAAAACATTCAGTACTTC. This translates into CASSYSTLAGGLAKNIQYF.

This clonotype was seen at least ten times. V is TRBV28 and J is TRBJ2-7; tentatively, D is TRBD1 or TRBD2 (5 bases each). Germline lookup yields CDR1 MDHEN and CDR2 SYDVKM. Trimming stripped 4 bases from V and 4 bases from J, with 17 bases between. The CDR3 is made up of 15 amino acids. Written as DNA, the CDR3 is TGTGCCAGCAGTTCCCCCCAAAGGGACGAGTACGAGCAGTACTTC. Residues: CASSSPQRDEYEQYF.

This clonotype occurred once. This chain connects TRBV5-1 to TRBJ2-1, with D possibly being TRBD2 (7 bases). There are 16 residues in the CDR3. Germline assignment: CDR1 SGHRS and CDR2 YFSETQ. Trimming left V 6 bases short and J 0 bases short, with 16 bases between. The CDR3 bases are TGCGCCAGCACAGGAGGGGGGGGGAGCTCCTACAATGAGCAGTTCTTC. Encoded protein: CASTGGGGSSYNEQFF.

This clonotype was seen at least ten times. The genes are TRBV6-5 and TRBJ2-5; 7 bases are a match to TRBD2. V trimming: 0 bases; J trimming: 4 bases; junction bases outside the gene matches: 5. This CDR3 contains 15 residues. Germline values: CDR1 MNHEY, CDR2 SVGAGI. CDR3 region: CASSYSPGGRETQYF. In DNA, the CDR3 is TGTGCCAGCAGTTACTCGCCGGGGGGACGAGAGACCCAGTACTTC.

In its sample, this clonotype was seen a few times. The chain couples TRBV29-1 to TRBJ1-5; D gene uncertain. Looked up from germline, CDR1 is SQVTM and CDR2 is ANQGSEA. Trimming took 4 bases from V and 3 from J, leaving 13 bases between them. The CDR3 runs to 14 residues. This CDR3 is CSVGVDGINQPQHF. The CDR3 region has the DNA TGCAGCGTTGGCGTGGACGGGATCAATCAGCCCCAGCATTTT.

In this sample, this clonotype turned up many times. This rearrangement joins TRBV6-2 or TRBV6-3 to TRBJ2-7; TRBD1 is a possible D gene (5 bases). The V end was cut by 2 bases, the J end by 5 bases, with 16 bases between. CDR1 is MNHEY and CDR2 is SVGEGT in the germline V gene. The CDR3 length is 15 residues. The DNA of the CDR3 is TGTGCCAGCAGTTACCCGGCGACAGCCGACCACGAGCAGTACTTC. Protein product: CASSYPATADHEQYF.

This clonotype was recorded a few times. J is TRBJ1-2 and V is TRBV25-1; D might be TRBD1 (5 bases). Trimming stripped 4 bases from V and 0 bases from J, with 9 bases between. The CDR3 contains 14 residues. Germline assignment: CDR1 MGHDK and CDR2 SYGVNS. CDR3 residues: CASSGQLSNYGYTF. The CDR3 DNA follows: TGTGCCAGCAGTGGACAGCTTTCTAACTATGGCTACACCTTC.

The chain carries TRBV30 and TRBJ2-5; 7 positions match TRBD2. J gave up 5 bases and V 3 bases, and 15 bases lay outside the gene matches. The CDR3 sequence is 16 residues long. Germline V gives CDR1 GTSNPN, CDR2 SVGIG (reference sequence). CDR3 sequence (DNA): TGTGCCTGGAGCGCAACTAGCGCGGCATTTCAGGAGACCCAGTACTTC. This codes for CAWSATSAAFQETQYF.